This is a list of T cell receptor beta chains from one sample in a study of shared clonotypes between healthy human individuals. The method was immunoSEQ multiplex PCR; TCRdb's version includes in-frame clones alone and lacks a portion of them. Here the sample spans 500,000 to 650,000 clones, around three quarters being singletons. Material for sequencing was PBMCs. The origin of the receptors is a woman in her forties in good health. Some clones in this sample may be carry-over from other donors' samples. Each CDR3 is given with its conserved first and last residue. D genes are given only for firm matches.

v_call,cdr3_length,j_call,d_call,cdr3_aa,cdr3_nt
TRBV28,15,TRBJ2-7,.,CASRARWDPRGEQYF,TGTGCCAGCAGGGCTCGGTGGGACCCCAGGGGAGAGCAGTACTTC
TRBV7-2,15,TRBJ2-7,TRBD2,CASSGSGRARNEQYF,TGTGCCAGCAGCGGTAGCGGGAGGGCCAGAAACGAGCAGTACTTC
TRBV19,13,TRBJ2-3,.,CASSGRDADTQYF,TGTGCCAGTAGTGGCAGGGACGCAGATACGCAGTATTTT
TRBV14,16,TRBJ2-1,TRBD2,CASSPYGLAGHNEQFF,TGTGCCAGCAGCCCCTACGGACTAGCTGGGCACAATGAGCAGTTCTTC
TRBV4-1,16,TRBJ2-7,TRBD2,CASSPESGSPSYGQYF,TGCGCCAGCAGCCCCGAAAGCGGGAGCCCTTCCTACGGGCAGTACTTC
TRBV4-3,15,TRBJ2-7,TRBD2,CASSQGSGPSYEQYF,TGCGCCAGCAGCCAAGGTAGCGGGCCCTCCTACGAGCAGTACTTC
TRBV7-2,14,TRBJ2-3,.,CASSLAPNTDTQYF,TGTGCCAGCAGCTTAGCACCAAACACAGATACGCAGTATTTT
TRBV28,14,TRBJ2-1,TRBD2,CASRRTSAYNEQFF,TGTGCCAGCAGACGGACTAGCGCTTACAATGAGCAGTTCTTC
TRBV11-2,16,TRBJ2-2,TRBD1,CASSSVRGRVTGELFF,TGTGCCAGCAGCTCTGTGAGGGGGCGGGTTACCGGGGAGCTGTTTTTT
TRBV19,12,TRBJ2-7,TRBD1,CASSRRQGEQYF,TGTGCCAGTAGTCGGCGACAGGGCGAGCAGTACTTC
TRBV19,15,TRBJ1-5,.,CASSIPGVGGQPQHF,TGTGCCAGTAGTATCCCAGGGGTGGGCGGCCAGCCCCAGCATTTT